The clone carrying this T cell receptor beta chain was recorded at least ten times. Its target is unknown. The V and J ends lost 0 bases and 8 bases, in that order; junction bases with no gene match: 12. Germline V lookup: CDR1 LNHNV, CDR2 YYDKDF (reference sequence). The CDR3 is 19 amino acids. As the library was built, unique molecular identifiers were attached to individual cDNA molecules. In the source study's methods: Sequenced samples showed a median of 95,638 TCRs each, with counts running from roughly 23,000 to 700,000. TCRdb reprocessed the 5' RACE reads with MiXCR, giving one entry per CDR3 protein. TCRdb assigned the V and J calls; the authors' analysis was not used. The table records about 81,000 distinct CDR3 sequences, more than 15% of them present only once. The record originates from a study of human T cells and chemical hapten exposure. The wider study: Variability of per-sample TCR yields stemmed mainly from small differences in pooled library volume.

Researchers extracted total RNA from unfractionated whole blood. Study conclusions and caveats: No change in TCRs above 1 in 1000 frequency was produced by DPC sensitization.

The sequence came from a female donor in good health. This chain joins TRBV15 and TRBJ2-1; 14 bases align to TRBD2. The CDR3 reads CATSRDWGPTSGRADEQFF. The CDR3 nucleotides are TGTGCCACCAGCAGAGATTGGGGGCCGACTAGCGGGAGGGCCGATGAGCAGTTCTTC.